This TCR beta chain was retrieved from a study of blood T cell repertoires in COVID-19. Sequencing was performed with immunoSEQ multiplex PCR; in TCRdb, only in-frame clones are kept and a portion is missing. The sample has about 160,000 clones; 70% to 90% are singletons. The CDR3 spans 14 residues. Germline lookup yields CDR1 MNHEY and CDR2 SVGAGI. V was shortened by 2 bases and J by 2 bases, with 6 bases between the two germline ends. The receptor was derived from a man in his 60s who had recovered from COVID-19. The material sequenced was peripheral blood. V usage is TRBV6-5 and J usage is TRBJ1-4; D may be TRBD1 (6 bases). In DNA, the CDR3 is TGTGCCAGCAGTTACAGGGGGACTAATGAAAAACTGTTTTTT. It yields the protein CASSYRGTNEKLFF.